This T cell receptor (beta chain) is from a study of beta chain features in type 1 diabetes. The overall study: Sorted cell examination encompassed 85 million to 130 million cells across all samples.

The investigators reverse transcribed all of the isolated RNA, so they sequenced expressed TCRB transcripts. Measured with immunoSEQ multiplex PCR; TCRdb has only the in-frame clones, and not every one. The sample includes around 500,000 clones, approximately 10% of them seen just once. Trimming at V came to 4 bases and at J to 6 bases, leaving 11 bases not matched to a gene. Per germline, CDR1 SEHNR and CDR2 FQNEAQ (reference sequence). This CDR3 is 16 amino acids long. A few counts support this clone. Antigen: not known. Whole-study results and caveats: Researchers reported that naive, central memory and Treg TCRB repertoires appeared more similar in patients than in healthy donors. HLA effects on TCRB rearrangement stayed unresolved here.

J is TRBJ2-1 and V is TRBV7-9; the match to TRBD1 covers 8 bases. Sequenced: naive CD4+ T cells from blood. This TCR was sampled from a woman between 18 and 30 years old in good health. The CDR3 loop is CASSSLRGRLVNEQFF. In DNA form, the CDR3 reads TGTGCCAGCAGCTCGCTCAGGGGGCGTTTGGTCAATGAGCAGTTCTTC.